This T cell receptor beta chain was sequenced in a study of cytomegalovirus exposure and HLA in healthy donors. Worth noting for this clone: What it recognizes is unknown.

Study outcomes and limitations: Per a prior analysis, the majority of TCR beta V segments were productive roughly 90% or roughly 30% of the time. Several V segments, TRBV6-2 and TRBV6-3 among them, could not be told apart and were dropped.

V was cut by 2 bases and J by 0 bases, with 8 bases left in between. CDR1 and CDR2 (germline): SGHRS, YFSETQ. The CDR3 extends over 14 amino acids. With 60 Vbeta and 13 Jbeta primers, the PCR was carried out. Repertoires were generated with immunoSEQ multiplex PCR, while TCRdb's copy carries only in-frame clones and drops some. The sample carries about 180,000 clones, approximately 84% recorded once. The chain carries TRBV5-1 and TRBJ1-1; D may be TRBD1 (5 bases). Sequences were obtained from PBMCs. The sequence derives from a man between 18 and 35 years old in good health and CMV-seronegative. In DNA, the CDR3 is TGCGCCAGCAGCTTTGACAGAATGAACACTGAAGCTTTCTTT. Its protein is CASSFDRMNTEAFF.